One TCR beta chain is described in this entry. Measured with immunoSEQ multiplex PCR; TCRdb has only the in-frame clones, and not every one. The sample comprises approximately 2,200,000 clones, about 93% of which are singletons, and 1.5% to 2% rests with the top ten. CDR1 and CDR2 (germline): SGHTA, FQGTGA. This CDR3 is 17 amino acids long. V was clipped by 5 bases and J by 0 bases; unmatched bases: 7. Only CD45RO-negative cells positively selected for CCR7 counted as naive CD8 cells, so terminally differentiated effector memory CD45RA+ cells were excluded. Those who donated, Caucasian adults without exception, all lived in Nashville, Tennessee. The data derive from a study of shared clonotypes between healthy human individuals. The overall study: The study enrolled a couple of women and three men aged 18 to 49.

The genes are TRBV7-3 and TRBJ2-7; 13 bases are shared with TRBD2. What was sequenced was naive CD8+ T cells from PBMCs. This receptor was taken from a man aged 18 to 29 in good health. Some clones in this sample may be carry-over from other donors' samples. CDR3 loop: CASSPGLAGVSSYEQYF. CDR3 in DNA: TGTGCCAGCAGCCCAGGACTAGCGGGAGTGAGCTCCTACGAGCAGTACTTC.